Below, 23 T cell receptor beta chains from the same sample are listed, as sequenced in a study of blood T cell repertoires in COVID-19. The repertoire was sequenced with immunoSEQ multiplex PCR; TCRdb's copy has only in-frame clones and lacks some. The sample has 150,000 to 200,000 clones; about 85% are singletons. The sample taken for sequencing was peripheral blood. The receptor set was obtained from a woman aged 80 or older with acute or convalescent COVID-19.

This clone has a handful of counts. V is TRBV4-3 and J is TRBJ2-1; 8 bases agree with TRBD1. The ends lost 0 bases at V and 7 bases at J; junction bases unmatched: 5. This CDR3 contains 15 residues. Germline CDR1 LGHNA, CDR2 YSLEER. The CDR3 DNA follows: TGCGCCAGCAGCCAAGATTTACAGGGGGGAAATGAGCAGTTCTTC. It codes for CASSQDLQGGNEQFF.

The chain joins TRBV18 to TRBJ1-4; 9 bases agree with TRBD1. After removal of 6 bases from V and 8 bases from J, the junction contained 7 bases not matched to a gene. Germline V gene lookup returns CDR1 KGHSH and CDR2 LQKENI. The CDR3 extends over 14 amino acids. CDR3 coding DNA: TGTGCCAGCTCCAGGACAGGGGCAGAAGAAAAACTGTTTTTT. It encodes CASSRTGAEEKLFF. Full variable domain (missing parts from reference TRBV18 and TRBJ1-4): NAGVMQNPRHLVRRRGQEARLRCSPMKGHSHVYWYRQLPEEGLKFMVYLQKENIIDESGMPKERFSAEFPKEGPSILRIQQVVRGDSAAYFCASSRTGAEEKLFFGSGTQLSVL.

The chain is built from TRBV24-1 and TRBJ2-1; 11 bases align to TRBD2. The germline V gene encodes CDR1 KGHDR and CDR2 SFDVKD. V lost 3 bases and J lost 5; bases outside the gene matches: 2. CDR3 length: 15 residues. In nucleotides, the CDR3 is TGTGCCACCAGTGATCCTAGCGGGAGGCACAATGAGCAGTTCTTC. It specifies CATSDPSGRHNEQFF.

This clone was recorded only once. V usage is TRBV9 and J usage is TRBJ1-2, with 11 bases that match TRBD1. The CDR3 consists of 15 residues. From germline, CDR1 is SGDLS and CDR2 YYNGEE. V was pared by 4 bases and J by 4 bases, with 6 bases of the junction left unmatched. This CDR3 is CASSIGQGAGYGYTF. In nucleotides, the CDR3 is TGTGCCAGCAGCATCGGACAGGGGGCTGGCTATGGCTACACCTTC.

This clone occurred many times. V and J are TRBV6-4 and TRBJ2-3; 8 bases align to TRBD1. The V gene end was trimmed by 6 bases and the J gene end by 4 bases; junction bases not matched to a gene: 6. Germline V CDR1 and CDR2: MRHNA, SNTAGT. This CDR3 is built from 14 residues. The CDR3 is CASRPDRGADTQYF. The CDR3 nucleotides are TGTGCCAGCAGGCCCGACAGGGGCGCAGATACGCAGTATTTT.

This chain connects TRBV3-1 (or the pseudogene TRBV3-2) to TRBJ2-2; 8 nucleotides line up with TRBD1. The CDR3 covers 14 residues. Unmatched junction bases numbered 3, after V lost 2 bases and J lost 7 bases. Germline V gene lookup returns CDR1 LGHDT and CDR2 YNNKEL (reference sequence). The CDR3: CASSQQGAGGELFF. In DNA, the CDR3 is TGTGCCAGCAGCCAACAGGGGGCTGGCGGGGAGCTGTTTTTT.

This chain uses TRBV19 with TRBJ2-1; 9 positions agree with TRBD2. The CDR3 consists of 13 residues. The germline CDR1 and CDR2 sequences are LNHDA and SQIVND (reference sequence). The trim removed 6 bases at V and 6 bases at J, leaving 3 bases unmatched. The CDR3 DNA follows: TGTGCCAGTAGGCCGACTAGCGGCAATGAGCAGTTCTTC. It translates to CASRPTSGNEQFF.

This chain joins TRBV7-2 and TRBJ1-2; 11 positions match TRBD1. CDR1 and CDR2 from the germline V gene are SGHTA and FQGNSA. The CDR3 covers 14 residues. Trimming at V came to 1 base and at J to 8 bases, leaving 3 bases not matched to a gene. The CDR3 reads CASSLGGTGGGYTF. The DNA for the CDR3 is TGTGCCAGCAGCTTAGGAGGGACAGGGGGAGGCTACACCTTC.

This chain links TRBV7-9 with TRBJ1-4; D is unresolved. Trimming stripped 4 bases from V and 6 bases from J, with 9 bases between. CDR1 is SEHNR and CDR2 is FQNEAQ in the germline V gene (reference sequence). CDR3 length: 13 residues. The CDR3 reads CASSSVLDEKLFF. DNA for the CDR3: TGTGCCAGCAGCTCGGTCCTCGATGAAAAACTGTTTTTT.

The chain links TRBV5-1 to TRBJ2-1, with 9 positions matching TRBD2. The CDR3 loop spans 14 amino acids. V shed 1 base, J shed 10 bases, and the junction held 6 bases outside the gene matches. The germline gives CDR1 SGHRS, CDR2 YFSETQ. The CDR3 spells CASSLLSSGTEQFF. The CDR3 bases are TGCGCCAGCAGCTTGCTATCTAGCGGGACCGAGCAGTTCTTC.

This clone was observed a few times. The gene calls are TRBV6-5 and TRBJ1-6; the D gene is possibly TRBD1 (5 bases). The CDR3 sequence is 15 residues long. Germline lookup yields CDR1 MNHEY and CDR2 SVGAGI. V shed 0 bases and J shed 6 bases, with 9 bases lying between them. The CDR3 spells CASSYSWGLNSPLHF. The CDR3 nucleotides are TGTGCCAGCAGTTACTCATGGGGACTTAATTCACCCCTCCACTTT.

The V call is TRBV30, the J call TRBJ1-1; the D gene is possibly TRBD1 (6 bases). This CDR3 is built from 13 residues. Trimming shortened V by 2 bases and J by 2 bases, and 9 bases separated the two germline ends. Germline V gives CDR1 GTSNPN, CDR2 SVGIG (reference sequence). The CDR3 nucleotides are TGTGCCTGGAGTTTGGACAGTAACACTGAAGCTTTCTTT. Encoded protein: CAWSLDSNTEAFF.

The rearrangement links TRBV30 to TRBJ1-2; D not certain. The germline V and J ends were trimmed by 2 bases and 8 bases, with 9 bases remaining between them. Germline V CDR1 and CDR2: GTSNPN, SVGIG (reference sequence). This CDR3 has 11 amino acids. CDR3 coding DNA: TGTGCCTGGAGTACCGGGGTCGGCTACACCTTC. Protein sequence: CAWSTGVGYTF.

This chain joins TRBV7-9 and TRBJ2-6, with 9 bases lining up with TRBD1. Germline V gives CDR1 SEHNR, CDR2 FQNEAQ (reference sequence). V gave up 4 bases and J gave up 0 bases; unmatched junction bases: 1. This CDR3 region has 16 residues. The CDR3 here is CASSSDRGSGANVLTF. CDR3 bases: TGTGCCAGCAGCTCGGACAGGGGCTCTGGGGCCAACGTCCTGACTTTC.

This clone was counted a single time. The V and J genes are TRBV27 and TRBJ1-5, with 9 bases fitting TRBD1. There are 17 residues in the CDR3. Germline V gene lookup returns CDR1 MNHEY and CDR2 SMNVEV (reference sequence). V shed 7 bases, J shed 6 bases, and the junction held 16 bases outside the gene matches. This chain's CDR3 is CASTLTGQGGDIQPQHF. CDR3 nucleotide sequence: TGTGCCAGCACCCTGACGGGACAGGGAGGGGATATTCAGCCCCAGCATTTT.

This clone was detected once. This chain uses TRBV7-2 with TRBJ2-5; possibly TRBD2 for D (5 bases). The germline V and J ends were trimmed by 2 bases and 7 bases, with 11 bases remaining between them. The length of the CDR3 is 13 residues. In germline, CDR1 is SGHTA, CDR2 FQGNSA. DNA for the CDR3: TGTGCCAGCAGCTTAACGGAGGCGGTGACCCAGTACTTC. As protein: CASSLTEAVTQYF.

CDR3 amino acids: CASSLGPGRGRSYEQYF. For the CDR3, the DNA is TGTGCCAGCAGCTTGGGGCCGGGCAGGGGGCGTTCGTACGAGCAGTACTTC. The chain links TRBV5-6 to TRBJ2-7, with 8 bases identical to TRBD1. The CDR3 is made up of 17 amino acids. Germline V gene data show CDR1 as SGHDT and CDR2 as YYEEEE. The junction had 12 bases not matched to a gene; V was cut back by 0 bases and J by 4 bases.

The genes are TRBV10-3 and TRBJ2-2; TRBD1 aligns across 9 bases. This CDR3 spans 14 amino acids. From germline, CDR1 is ENHRY and CDR2 SYGVKD. With V trimmed by 6 bases and J by 11 bases, 10 bases remained unmatched. This chain's CDR3 is CAIRGTGNTRELFF. The CDR3 DNA reads TGTGCCATCAGAGGGACAGGGAATACCCGAGAGCTGTTTTTT.

V and J are TRBV7-9 and TRBJ2-1; 12 nucleotides align to TRBD2. The junction had 5 bases not matched to a gene; V was cut back by 5 bases and J by 9 bases. The germline CDR1 and CDR2 sequences are SEHNR and FQNEAQ (reference sequence). The CDR3 has 14 amino acids. CDR3 sequence (DNA): TGTGCCAGCAGCGGTGGACTAGCGGGAAGTGAGCAGTTCTTC. Its translation is CASSGGLAGSEQFF.

In its sample, this clone was seen once. This rearrangement joins TRBV9 to TRBJ1-3; D is unresolved. Trimming shortened V by 3 bases and J by 4 bases, and 11 bases separated the two germline ends. Germline CDR1 is SGDLS and CDR2 is YYNGEE. The CDR3 has 14 residues. Written as DNA, the CDR3 is TGTGCCAGCAGCGACAGAATTCGGGGAAACACCATATATTTT. Protein: CASSDRIRGNTIYF. Using reference TRBV9 and TRBJ1-3 for the parts outside the CDR3, the full variable domain is DSGVTQTPKHLITATGQRVTLRCSPRSGDLSVYWYQQSLDQGLQFLIQYYNGEERAKGNILERFSAQQFPDLHSELNLSSLELGDSALYFCASSDRIRGNTIYFGEGSWLTVV.

Only a few counts were recorded for this clone. The chain uses TRBV11-2 and TRBJ2-2, with TRBD1 identical over 11 bases. The length of the CDR3 is 15 residues. From germline, CDR1 is SGHAT and CDR2 FQNNGV. V trimming: 4 bases; J trimming: 6 bases; junction bases outside the gene matches: 4. CDR3 nucleotide sequence: TGTGCCAGCAGCTCGGACAGGGGGCAAGCCGGGGAGCTGTTTTTT. Translated, it gives CASSSDRGQAGELFF. Drawing the rest from reference TRBV11-2 and TRBJ2-2, the complete variable domain is EAGVAQSPRYKIIEKRQSVAFWCNPISGHATLYWYQQILGQGPKLLIQFQNNGVVDDSQLPKDRFSAERLKGVDSTLKIQPAKLEDSAVYLCASSSDRGQAGELFFGEGSRLTVL.

The rearrangement uses TRBV6-1 and TRBJ1-2, with 7 bases lining up with TRBD1. The CDR3 contains 13 residues. Looked up from germline, CDR1 is MNHNS and CDR2 is SASEGT. V shed 2 bases, J shed 5 bases, and the junction held 2 bases outside the gene matches. CDR3 loop: CASSERTGYGYTF. DNA of the CDR3: TGTGCCAGCAGTGAACGGACAGGTTATGGCTACACCTTC.

V is TRBV19 and J is TRBJ1-5; D remains unclear. V lost 1 base to trimming and J lost 2 bases, with 12 bases between them. The CDR3 is 16 residues long. From germline, CDR1 is LNHDA and CDR2 SQIVND (reference sequence). CDR3 residues: CASSIGTRVGNQPQHF. CDR3 sequence (DNA): TGTGCCAGTAGTATAGGGACGCGGGTTGGCAATCAGCCCCAGCATTTT.